This T cell receptor (beta chain) is from a study of untreated major depressive disorder. Findings and caveats of the study: TRBV25-01 and TRBV02-01 usage differences were not statistically significant. Depressed patients' CD4+ T cells carried increased TRBV05-01 (Vbeta 5.1) usage versus control CD4+ T cells.

This CDR3 has 18 amino acids. V was clipped by 4 bases and J by 4 bases; unmatched bases: 15. The germline gives CDR1 SEHNR, CDR2 FQNEAQ (reference sequence). A word on this clone: Its specificity is not known.

Every participant had European ancestry. Magnetic negative selection enriched CD4+ T cells from thawed PBMCs. Generated by immunoSEQ multiplex PCR, the TCRdb table keeps only in-frame clones and is missing some. Among 20,000 to 25,000 clones listed, over 85% were seen once. This TCR was sampled from a woman aged 40 to 49 in good health. This chain links TRBV7-9 with TRBJ2-1, with 8 bases matching TRBD2. Specimen: CD4+ T cells from PBMCs. CDR3 loop: CASSSWLTAGVPYNEQFF. The CDR3 DNA reads TGTGCCAGCAGCTCTTGGCTTACAGCGGGAGTCCCTTACAATGAGCAGTTCTTC.